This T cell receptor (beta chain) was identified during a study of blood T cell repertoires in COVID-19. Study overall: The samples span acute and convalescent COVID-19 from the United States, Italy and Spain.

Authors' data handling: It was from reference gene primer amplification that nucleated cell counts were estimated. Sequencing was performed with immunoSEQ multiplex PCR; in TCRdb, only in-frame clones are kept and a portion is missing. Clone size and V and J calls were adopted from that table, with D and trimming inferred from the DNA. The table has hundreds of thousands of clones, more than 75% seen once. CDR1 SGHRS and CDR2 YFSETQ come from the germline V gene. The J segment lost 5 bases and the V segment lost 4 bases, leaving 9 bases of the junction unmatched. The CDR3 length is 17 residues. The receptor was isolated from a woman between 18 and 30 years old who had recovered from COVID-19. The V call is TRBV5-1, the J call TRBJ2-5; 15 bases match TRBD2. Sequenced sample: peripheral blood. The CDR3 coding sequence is TGCGCCAGCAGCCTCGGACTAGCGGGAGGGCCCGGGGAGACCCAGTACTTC. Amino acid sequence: CASSLGLAGGPGETQYF.